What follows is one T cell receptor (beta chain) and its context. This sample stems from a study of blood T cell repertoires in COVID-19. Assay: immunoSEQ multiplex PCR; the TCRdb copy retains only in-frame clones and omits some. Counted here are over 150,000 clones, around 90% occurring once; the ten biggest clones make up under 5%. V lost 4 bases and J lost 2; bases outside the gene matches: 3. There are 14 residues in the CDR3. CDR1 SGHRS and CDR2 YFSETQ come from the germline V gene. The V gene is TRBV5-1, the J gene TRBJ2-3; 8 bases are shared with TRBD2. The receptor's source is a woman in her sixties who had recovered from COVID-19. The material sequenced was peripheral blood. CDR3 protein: CASSTSGFTDTQYF. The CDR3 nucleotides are TGCGCCAGCAGCACTAGCGGTTTCACAGATACGCAGTATTTT.